These 30 T cell receptor beta chains were sequenced from one sample in a study of blood T cells in healthy people across ages. The use of a sample-barcoded 5' primer and a J-beta primer mix characterized a second PCR of roughly 7 to 12 cycles. A single record per CDR3 protein comes from TCRdb applying MiXCR to the 5' RACE reads. The sample carries some 850,000 distinct CDR3 sequences, around 25% recorded once. These data also formed part of another study, on T cells of mothers and their children.

The sequenced material came from blood. The receptors here all came from a boy between 10 and 17 years old in good health.

This chain uses TRBV28 with TRBJ2-3; 11 bases map to TRBD1. J gave up 3 bases and V 7 bases, and 9 bases lay outside the gene matches. Germline CDR1 and CDR2: MDHEN and SYDVKM. The CDR3 is 16 residues long. The CDR3 DNA is TGTGCCAGCACGACAGGGGACAGGGGGGTTACAGATACGCAGTATTTT. Protein: CASTTGDRGVTDTQYF.

About this clonotype: A much larger clone differs from this one at a single base, so this may be a read error. The chain combines TRBV5-6 with TRBJ1-4, with D possibly matching TRBD1 (5 bases). V lost 1 base and J 7 bases, leaving 11 bases between the germline ends. Germline V gives CDR1 SGHDT, CDR2 YYEEEE. CDR3 length equals 14 residues. Written as DNA, the CDR3 is TGTGCCAGCAGCTTGATGCGGGGCCCTGAAAAACTGTTTTTT. Translation: CASSLMRGPEKLFF.

A note on this clonotype: This may be a read error: a much more frequent sequence differs by one nucleotide. This chain connects TRBV12-3 or TRBV12-4 to TRBJ2-5; D may correspond to TRBD1 or TRBD2 (5 bases each). Trimming cost V 6 bases and J 1 base, with 9 bases left between them. The CDR3 contains 13 residues. The CDR3 spells CASRGTLQETQYF. CDR3 DNA: TGTGCCAGCAGAGGGACGCTCCAAGAGACCCAGTACTTC.

This clonotype occurred a few times. One end of the junction fails to match germline, which may point to a read error. This chain connects TRBV9 to TRBJ2-1; TRBD2 is a possible D gene (5 bases). The CDR3 totals 17 residues. Germline CDR1 SGDLS, CDR2 YYNGEE. DNA for the CDR3: TGTGCCAGCAGCCCCACCGGGCTAGCAATATTACGCAATGTGCAGTTCTTC. Translated: CASSPTGLAILRNVQFF.

The chain has TRBV3-1 and TRBJ2-5; D might be TRBD2 (6 bases). TRBJ2-1 explains the end of the DNA better; the J call may be wrong. The germline CDR1 and CDR2 sequences are LGHDT and YNNKEL (reference sequence). CDR3 length: 14 residues. CDR3 loop: CASSQGSGHNEQFF. CDR3 DNA sequence: TGTGCCAGCAGCCAAGGAAGCGGGCACAATGAGCAGTTCTTC.

The chain combines TRBV5-1 with TRBJ1-2; 12 nucleotides align to TRBD1. CDR1 is SGHRS and CDR2 is YFSETQ in the germline V gene. This CDR3 has 15 amino acids. Trimming cost V 7 bases and J 0 bases; bases outside gene matches: 4. Here the CDR3 reads CASGDRGQANYGYTF. In DNA form, the CDR3 reads TGCGCCAGCGGGGACAGGGGGCAGGCTAACTATGGCTACACCTTC.

A few counts support this clonotype. This rearrangement joins TRBV9 to TRBJ1-4; TRBD1 is a possible D gene (6 bases). V dropped 0 bases and J dropped 3 bases, with 9 bases sitting between them. CDR1 is SGDLS and CDR2 is YYNGEE in the germline V gene. The CDR3 loop spans 15 amino acids. This CDR3 is CASSVGQGPNEKLFF. In DNA form, the CDR3 reads TGTGCCAGCAGCGTAGGGCAGGGGCCTAATGAAAAACTGTTTTTT.

V is TRBV12-3 or TRBV12-4 and J is TRBJ2-1; TRBD2 matches at 9 bases. V trimming: 5 bases; J trimming: 0 bases; junction bases outside the gene matches: 2. The CDR3 covers 15 residues. The CDR3, as DNA: TGTGCCAGCAGTCGTAGCGGGGGCTCCTACAATGAGCAGTTCTTC. Protein product: CASSRSGGSYNEQFF.

The chain couples TRBV3-1 to TRBJ2-1; TRBD2 matches 8 bases. Germline trimming cut 1 base from V and 5 bases from J; bases unmatched to any gene: 7. The CDR3 extends over 16 amino acids. Germline V gene sequence: CDR1 LGHDT, CDR2 YNNKEL (reference sequence). CDR3 sequence: CASSQGQRGGDNEQFF. The CDR3 region has the DNA TGTGCCAGCAGCCAAGGCCAACGGGGGGGGGACAATGAGCAGTTCTTC.

This chain connects TRBV28 to TRBJ2-5, with D unresolved. Germline V lookup: CDR1 MDHEN, CDR2 SYDVKM. Between the trimmed V and J ends, which lost 6 bases and 4 bases, there was a span of 12 bases. The CDR3 has 13 residues. The CDR3 bases are TGTGCCAGCAGCCACGGAGATCGAGAGACCCAGTACTTC. It encodes CASSHGDRETQYF.

This sequence joins TRBV6-1 and TRBJ2-5; TRBD1 might be the D (6 bases). From germline, CDR1 is MNHNS and CDR2 SASEGT. This CDR3 spans 15 amino acids. V was trimmed by 6 bases and J by 4 bases, leaving 18 bases between them. The CDR3 loop reads CASRELGAASETQYF. Here the CDR3 DNA reads TGTGCCAGCAGAGAACTGGGGGCCGCCTCAGAGACCCAGTACTTC.

This clonotype was counted between two and nine times. The chain joins TRBV12-3 or TRBV12-4 to TRBJ2-1; D unclear. The V end lost 5 bases, the J end lost 9 bases, and 11 bases lay between the germline ends. The CDR3 is made up of 12 amino acids. CDR3 amino acids: CASSLEATEQFF. CDR3 in DNA: TGTGCCAGCAGTCTCGAGGCGACTGAGCAGTTCTTC.

The rearrangement joins TRBV27 to TRBJ2-1; 8 nucleotides align to TRBD2. The tail of the sequence fits TRBJ2-5 better, so the J call may be wrong. This CDR3 contains 15 residues. CDR1 is MNHEY and CDR2 is SMNVEV in the germline V gene (reference sequence). This CDR3 reads CASNPGGGPQETQYF. CDR3 in DNA: TGTGCCAGCAACCCCGGGGGGGGACCACAAGAGACCCAGTACTTC.

The chain joins TRBV7-2 to TRBJ2-7; TRBD2 is a possible D gene (6 bases). The CDR3 totals 17 residues. Germline CDR1 and CDR2: SGHTA and FQGNSA. Between the trimmed V and J ends, which lost 5 bases and 0 bases, there was a span of 20 bases. The chain's CDR3 is CASSRRGRQTSSYEQYF. For the CDR3, the DNA is TGTGCCAGCAGCCGGAGGGGCAGACAGACCAGCTCCTACGAGCAGTACTTC.

The chain has TRBV21-1 and TRBJ2-5; the D call of TRBD2 is as the table states it, not checked on the DNA. TRBV21-1 is a pseudogene segment. The CDR3 covers 21 residues. The CDR3 sequence is CASSKAPAGLAGGPTQETQYF. DNA for the CDR3: TGTGCCAGCAGCAAAGCCCCCGCCGGACTAGCGGGGGGTCCGACTCAAGAGACCCAGTACTTC.

The rearrangement uses TRBV5-1 and TRBJ2-5, with D hard to call. CDR3 length: 13 residues. Germline CDR1 SGHRS, CDR2 YFSETQ. Trimming stripped 4 bases from V and 0 bases from J, with 7 bases between. CDR3 sequence: CASSRIHQETQYF. DNA for the CDR3: TGCGCCAGCAGCCGGATCCACCAAGAGACCCAGTACTTC.

In regard to this clonotype: The junction departs from germline at one end; a sequencing error may be responsible. This chain connects TRBV11-2 to TRBJ2-4; 7 bases fit TRBD1. The CDR3 sequence is 15 residues long. Germline CDR1 is SGHAT and CDR2 is FQNNGV. CDR3 loop: CASSGYRGYKTIQYF. The CDR3 nucleotides are TGTGCCAGCAGCGGATACAGGGGATACAAAACCATTCAGTACTTC.

This clonotype came up a few times. The J gene is TRBJ2-2, the V gene TRBV18; tentatively, D is TRBD1 or TRBD2 (5 bases each). V was pared by 1 base and J by 0 bases, with 9 bases between. The CDR3 covers 16 residues. From germline, CDR1 is KGHSH and CDR2 LQKENI. The CDR3: CASSPRRGANTGELFF. CDR3 in DNA: TGTGCCAGCTCACCACGTAGGGGAGCGAACACCGGGGAGCTGTTTTTT.

This clonotype was observed a few times. This chain links TRBV6-5 with TRBJ2-1, with D perhaps matching TRBD2 (6 bases). The DNA end is more similar to TRBJ2-5, so the J call may be wrong. Germline-derived CDR1 and CDR2 are MNHEY and SVGAGI. The CDR3 extends over 16 amino acids. The CDR3: CASSLSSGLLGETQYF. The CDR3 DNA reads as TGTGCCAGCAGTTTATCGTCGGGACTCCTGGGAGAGACCCAGTACTTC.

The chain combines TRBV6-1 with TRBJ2-1, with D tentatively TRBD1 (6 bases). Germline V gene lookup returns CDR1 MNHNS and CDR2 SASEGT. The V end was cut by 6 bases, the J end by 6 bases, with 27 bases between. The CDR3 is 18 residues long. The CDR3, as DNA: TGTGCCAGCAGGTTCCGCCCTCGAGGCAGGGGCTTCCTCAATGAGCAGTTCTTC. This gives the protein CASRFRPRGRGFLNEQFF.

The chain joins TRBV5-1 to TRBJ2-7; TRBD1 is a possible D gene (6 bases). Germline CDR1 SGHRS, CDR2 YFSETQ. This CDR3 has 13 residues. Trimming cost V 8 bases and J 2 bases, with 14 bases left between them. CDR3 nucleotide sequence: TGCGCCAGTGCTAGGACAGCTACCTACGAGCAGTACTTC. It is translated as CASARTATYEQYF. The complete variable domain, with remaining parts taken from reference TRBV5-1 and TRBJ2-7, reads KAGVTQTPRYLIKTRGQQVTLSCSPISGHRSVSWYQQTPGQGLQFLFEYFSETQRNKGNFPGRFSGRQFSNSRSEMNVSTLELGDSALYLCASARTATYEQYFGPGTRLTVT.

This clonotype was counted a few times. The chain uses TRBV11-2 and TRBJ2-5; D gene uncertain. The length of the CDR3 is 15 residues. Germline-derived CDR1 and CDR2 are SGHAT and FQNNGV. V lost 6 bases to trimming and J lost 5 bases, with 19 bases between them. The CDR3 here is CASRSYAPGGETQYF. The CDR3 bases are TGTGCCAGCAGGTCCTATGCCCCAGGTGGTGAGACCCAGTACTTC.

This chain connects TRBV12-3 or TRBV12-4 to TRBJ2-1, with D possibly being TRBD2 (7 bases). Trimming left V 6 bases short and J 5 bases short, with 17 bases between. CDR3 size: 15 residues. CDR3 in amino acids: CASRYLRGGDNEQFF. CDR3 nucleotides: TGTGCCAGCAGGTACCTGAGGGGGGGTGACAATGAGCAGTTCTTC.

This clonotype was seen more than once but under ten times. The rearrangement links TRBV12-3 or TRBV12-4 to TRBJ2-3, with D possibly being TRBD1 or TRBD2 (5 bases each). The V and J ends lost 6 bases and 6 bases respectively, with 19 bases between them. There are 15 residues in the CDR3. The CDR3 sequence is CASSRDLHPTDTQYF. In nucleotides, the CDR3 is TGTGCCAGCAGCCGGGACCTTCATCCCACGGATACGCAGTATTTT.

The gene calls are TRBV10-1 and TRBJ2-3; either TRBD1 or TRBD2 may supply D (5 bases each). The CDR3 runs 18 residues. The V gene's germline CDR1 is WNHNN and CDR2 SYGVQD (reference sequence). V was cut by 2 bases and J by 0 bases, with 18 bases left in between. The CDR3 loop reads CASSEGDPLGSSTDTQYF. The CDR3 DNA reads TGCGCCAGCAGTGAGGGGGACCCCTTGGGAAGCAGCACAGATACGCAGTATTTT.

The gene calls are TRBV7-3 and TRBJ1-4; possibly TRBD1 for D (5 bases). Germline V gene data show CDR1 as SGHTA and CDR2 as FQGTGA. The length of the CDR3 is 15 residues. The V and J ends lost 2 bases and 10 bases respectively, with 17 bases between them. The CDR3, as DNA: TGTGCCAGCAGCTTAGCGGCGGCAGGGTCAGGAAAACTGTTTTTT. Residues: CASSLAAAGSGKLFF.

The chain is built from TRBV5-6 and TRBJ2-4, with D unclear. Germline CDR1 is SGHDT and CDR2 is YYEEEE. The CDR3 is 13 residues long. Trimming cost V 3 bases and J 9 bases, with 13 bases left between them. CDR3 loop: CASSSARSAIQYF. CDR3 DNA: TGTGCCAGCAGCTCAGCCCGGTCGGCCATTCAGTACTTC.

This chain joins TRBV19 and TRBJ2-3; no definite D call. The J call may not be correct, given that the DNA end is closer to TRBJ1-5. The CDR3 totals 15 residues. Germline V gene data show CDR1 as LNHDA and CDR2 as SQIVND (reference sequence). CDR3 loop: CASRETSGVTDTQHF. DNA for the CDR3: TGTGCCAGTAGGGAAACTAGCGGGGTAACGGATACGCAGCATTTT.

This clonotype turned up a few times. The chain links TRBV10-3 to TRBJ2-5; 8 bases line up with TRBD1. The closer fit of TRBJ2-7 to the DNA end suggests the J call may be wrong. The CDR3 consists of 14 residues. In germline, CDR1 is ENHRY, CDR2 SYGVKD. The CDR3 loop reads CAIRGQGPSYEQYF. The CDR3 DNA is TGTGCCATCCGCGGACAGGGACCTTCCTACGAGCAGTACTTC.

The chain links TRBV29-1 to TRBJ2-7; D is perhaps TRBD2 (5 bases). Germline values: CDR1 SQVTM, CDR2 ANQGSEA. The CDR3 runs 15 residues. V was shortened by 2 bases and J by 3 bases, with 17 bases between the two germline ends. CDR3 in DNA: TGCAGCGTTGAAACTACGGGGAGTGGGGTCTACGAGCAGTACTTC. It specifies CSVETTGSGVYEQYF.